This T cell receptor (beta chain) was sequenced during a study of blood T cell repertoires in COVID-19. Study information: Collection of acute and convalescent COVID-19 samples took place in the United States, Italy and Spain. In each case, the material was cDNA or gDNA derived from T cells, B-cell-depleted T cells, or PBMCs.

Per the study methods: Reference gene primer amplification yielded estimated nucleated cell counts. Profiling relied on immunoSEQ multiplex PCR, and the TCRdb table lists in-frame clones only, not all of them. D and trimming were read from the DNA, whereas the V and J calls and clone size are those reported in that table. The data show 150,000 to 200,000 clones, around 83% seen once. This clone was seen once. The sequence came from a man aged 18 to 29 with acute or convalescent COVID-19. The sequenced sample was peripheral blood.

As DNA, the CDR3 is TGTGCCAGCAGTTCCCCGGGAGCCCTATCGGCTTTCTTT. It translates to CASSSPGALSAFF. This chain connects TRBV7-2 to TRBJ1-1; D gene unclear. Germline CDR1 reads SGHTA; CDR2 reads FQGNSA. CDR3 length equals 13 residues. V shed 6 bases and J shed 11 bases, with 19 bases lying between them.